The 23 T cell receptor beta chains below were found in one sample sequenced in a study of T cells after yellow fever vaccination. MiXCR, run by TCRdb on the 5' RACE reads, gives a single entry per CDR3 protein. Of roughly 500,000 distinct CDR3 sequences listed, about 19% are singletons. Material: PBMCs, obtained 15 days after the yellow fever booster vaccination. Every receptor here comes from a man aged 25-45 years who received the YFV17D yellow fever vaccine.

This clonotype was observed a few times. CDR3: CASSYSMGGRESYEQYF. CDR3 nucleotides: TGTGCCAGCAGTTACTCGATGGGAGGAAGGGAGAGCTACGAGCAGTACTTC. The chain is built from TRBV6-2 or TRBV6-3 and TRBJ2-7; D perhaps matches TRBD2 (6 bases). The CDR3 runs to 17 residues. Deletions cut 0 bases from V and 3 bases from J, with 18 bases between. Per the germline V gene, CDR1 is MNHEY and CDR2 is SVGEGT.

This clonotype was seen more than once but under ten times. V usage is TRBV6-5 and J usage is TRBJ2-5, with D uncertain. CDR1 is MNHEY, CDR2 SVGAGI, per germline. The CDR3 is 10 residues long. The V end was cut by 8 bases, the J end by 9 bases, with 10 bases between. The CDR3, as DNA: TGTGCCAGCTCCCGGCAGCCCCAGTACTTC. The encoded protein is CASSRQPQYF.

Details on this clonotype: This CDR3 is missing its conserved last phenylalanine or tryptophan, likely due to a read error. The chain uses TRBV3-1 and TRBJ2-7; D is unclear. Germline V gene lookup returns CDR1 LGHDT and CDR2 YNNKEL (reference sequence). The length of the CDR3 is 15 residues. Deletions cut 0 bases from V and 2 bases from J, with 11 bases between. The DNA for the CDR3 is TGTGCCAGCAGCCAAGAAACTCCCGGACCCTACGAGCAGTACTTA. It is translated as CASSQETPGPYEQYL.

This clonotype was seen a handful of times. The genes are TRBV6-1 and TRBJ2-1; the match to TRBD1 covers 8 bases. The CDR3 is 14 residues long. V was clipped by 6 bases and J by 1 base; unmatched bases: 2. Germline V gene sequence: CDR1 MNHNS, CDR2 SASEGT. This CDR3 is CASRQGGSYNEQFF. The CDR3 nucleotides read TGTGCCAGCAGACAGGGGGGTTCCTACAATGAGCAGTTCTTC.

The chain carries TRBV3-1 and TRBJ2-3; TRBD2 matches 7 bases. This CDR3 spans 16 amino acids. Looked up from germline, CDR1 is LGHDT and CDR2 is YNNKEL (reference sequence). V gave up 4 bases and J gave up 6 bases; unmatched junction bases: 13. The CDR3 sequence is CASSPSGRGWPDTQYF. As DNA, the CDR3 is TGTGCCAGCAGCCCTTCGGGGAGGGGATGGCCGGATACGCAGTATTTT.

The chain joins TRBV28 to TRBJ1-2; D ambiguous. Germline assignment: CDR1 MDHEN and CDR2 SYDVKM. The CDR3 runs 12 residues. V was clipped by 7 bases and J by 3 bases, with 9 bases between them. CDR3 sequence reads: CASKGQHYGYTF. CDR3 DNA: TGTGCCAGCAAAGGGCAGCACTATGGCTACACCTTC.

The V call is TRBV3-1, the J call TRBJ1-3; a possible D gene is TRBD1 (6 bases). The germline CDR1 and CDR2 sequences are LGHDT and YNNKEL (reference sequence). The V end lost 0 bases, the J end lost 4 bases, and 10 bases lay between the germline ends. The CDR3 runs to 15 residues. CDR3 residues: CASSQETGLGNTIYF. The CDR3 DNA reads as TGTGCCAGCAGCCAAGAAACAGGGTTGGGAAACACCATATATTTT.

A few counts support this clonotype. The gene calls are TRBV2 and TRBJ2-5, with D perhaps TRBD2 (6 bases). The ends were cut back, 1 base at V and 5 bases at J, with 11 bases in the middle. CDR3 length: 14 amino acids. The V gene's germline CDR1 is SNHLY and CDR2 FYNNEI. CDR3 sequence: CASSEDGGRETQYF. As DNA, the CDR3 is TGTGCCAGCAGTGAAGACGGAGGGAGGGAGACCCAGTACTTC. Full variable domain (missing parts from reference TRBV2 and TRBJ2-5): EPEVTQTPSHQVTQMGQEVILRCVPISNHLYFYWYRQILGQKVEFLVSFYNNEISEKSEIFDDQFSVERPDGSNFTLKIRSTKLEDSAMYFCASSEDGGRETQYFGPGTRLLVL.

V is TRBV5-1 and J is TRBJ2-7; perhaps TRBD2 as D (7 bases). The CDR3 is made up of 13 amino acids. The germline V gene encodes CDR1 SGHRS and CDR2 YFSETQ. V dropped 7 bases and J dropped 6 bases, with 17 bases sitting between them. The CDR3 DNA sequence: TGCGCCAGCGACGCTCGGGGAGGGGGCGAGCAGTACTTC. Translated: CASDARGGGEQYF.

The chain joins TRBV20-1 to TRBJ2-3; 12 nucleotides match TRBD1. The length of the CDR3 is 17 residues. V dropped 0 bases and J dropped 4; count of bases not matched to a gene: 8. Germline CDR1 and CDR2: DFQATT and SNEGSKA (reference sequence). The CDR3 DNA is TGCAGTGCTAGAGATCCTTTGGGACAGGGGGCACCAGATACGCAGTATTTT. This encodes CSARDPLGQGAPDTQYF.

This clonotype was counted only a few times. The rearrangement uses TRBV7-3 and TRBJ2-1, with D hard to call. V was shortened by 5 bases and J by 9 bases, with 14 bases between the two germline ends. CDR1 and CDR2 (germline): SGHTA, FQGTGA. CDR3 length: 13 amino acids. This CDR3 reads CASSKTSTGEQFF. In nucleotides, the CDR3 is TGTGCCAGCAGCAAAACCTCGACGGGTGAGCAGTTCTTC.

This rearrangement joins TRBV6-5 to TRBJ2-2; 7 nucleotides line up with TRBD2. The CDR3 contains 17 residues. V trimming: 0 bases; J trimming: 6 bases; junction bases outside the gene matches: 10. Germline V lookup: CDR1 MNHEY, CDR2 SVGAGI. The CDR3 coding sequence is TGTGCCAGCAGTTACTCGACTAGCCCGTCGTATTCCGGGGAGCTGTTTTTT. Protein product: CASSYSTSPSYSGELFF.

This clonotype has more than one count but fewer than ten. This sequence joins TRBV5-1 and TRBJ2-1; the D gene could be TRBD1 or TRBD2 (5 bases each). Germline lookup yields CDR1 SGHRS and CDR2 YFSETQ. The V and J ends lost 1 base and 6 bases respectively, with 14 bases between them. This CDR3 has 15 residues. For the CDR3, the DNA is TGCGCCAGCAGCTTGTCCGGGGCTGAAGGCAATGAGCAGTTCTTC. Protein sequence: CASSLSGAEGNEQFF.

The chain combines TRBV5-6 with TRBJ1-6; no firm D call. The CDR3 runs to 16 residues. V lost 3 bases, J lost 7 bases, and 17 bases lay in between. The germline V gene encodes CDR1 SGHDT and CDR2 YYEEEE. CDR3 in DNA: TGTGCCAGCAGCTCCAGGACGAGCCCTTCAAATTCACCCCTCCACTTT. As protein: CASSSRTSPSNSPLHF.

This clonotype was recorded a few times. This sequence joins TRBV11-2 and TRBJ2-7, with D unresolved. This CDR3 has 13 residues. Per the germline V gene, CDR1 is SGHAT and CDR2 is FQNNGV. Trimming removed 0 bases from V and 3 bases from J, with 6 bases in between. The CDR3 sequence: CASSLDSGYEQYF. As DNA, the CDR3 is TGTGCCAGCAGCTTAGATTCCGGCTACGAGCAGTACTTC.

The chain carries TRBV30 and TRBJ2-3, with D maybe TRBD1 (6 bases). The CDR3 covers 14 residues. The germline V gene encodes CDR1 GTSNPN and CDR2 SVGIG (reference sequence). V was pared by 0 bases and J by 2 bases, with 9 bases between. CDR3 nucleotides: TGTGCCTGGAGTGTAGACAGGAACACAGATACGCAGTATTTT. As protein: CAWSVDRNTDTQYF.

Many counts were recorded for this clonotype. The rearrangement links TRBV7-6 to TRBJ2-7, with TRBD1 identical over 9 bases. This CDR3 comprises 14 residues. Germline CDR1 SGHVS, CDR2 FNYEAQ. The J segment lost 5 bases and the V segment lost 1 base, leaving 3 bases of the junction unmatched. This chain's CDR3 is CASSLEDRGNEQYF. The CDR3 coding sequence is TGTGCCAGCAGCTTAGAGGACAGGGGCAACGAGCAGTACTTC.

A few counts support this clonotype. This sequence joins TRBV24-1 and TRBJ2-5, with TRBD1 matching over 9 bases. CDR3 length: 13 residues. Germline CDR1 KGHDR, CDR2 SFDVKD. V shed 9 bases, J shed 3 bases, and the junction held 4 bases outside the gene matches. CDR3 loop: CATGWDREETQYF. CDR3 nucleotide sequence: TGTGCCACCGGTTGGGACAGGGAAGAGACCCAGTACTTC.

The chain is built from TRBV3-1 and TRBJ2-1, with D unclear. CDR1 is LGHDT and CDR2 is YNNKEL in the germline V gene (reference sequence). CDR3 size: 16 residues. The V gene lost 0 bases and the J gene lost 0 bases, with 9 bases spanning the gap. The CDR3 DNA reads as TGTGCCAGCAGCCAAGATCTGAGCAACTCCTACAATGAGCAGTTCTTC. Protein: CASSQDLSNSYNEQFF.

This clonotype showed up just a few times. This sequence joins TRBV28 and TRBJ2-6; D possibly corresponds to TRBD1 (6 bases). The germline V and J ends were trimmed by 6 bases and 2 bases, with 11 bases remaining between them. Germline CDR1 reads MDHEN; CDR2 reads SYDVKM. The CDR3 length is 15 residues. The CDR3 nucleotides are TGTGCCAGCAGCATGACAGGAACTGGGGCCAACGTCCTGACTTTC. This translates into CASSMTGTGANVLTF.

This chain joins TRBV19 and TRBJ2-2, with a possible D match to TRBD2 (6 bases). Trimming shortened V by 9 bases and J by 6 bases, and 17 bases separated the two germline ends. The CDR3 loop spans 14 amino acids. Per germline, CDR1 LNHDA and CDR2 SQIVND (reference sequence). The CDR3 loop is CASNGLYAAGELFF. CDR3 coding DNA: TGTGCCAGCAACGGACTATACGCCGCCGGGGAGCTGTTTTTT. Full variable domain (outside the CDR3, taken from reference TRBV19 and TRBJ2-2): DGGITQSPKYLFRKEGQNVTLSCEQNLNHDAMYWYRQDPGQGLRLIYYSQIVNDFQKGDIAEGYSVSREKKESFPLTVTSAQKNPTAFYLCASNGLYAAGELFFGEGSRLTVL.

V usage is TRBV28 and J usage is TRBJ1-3; D unclear. Germline V gene data show CDR1 as MDHEN and CDR2 as SYDVKM. V was pared by 7 bases and J by 0 bases, with 7 bases between. This CDR3 contains 13 residues. The CDR3 nucleotides read TGTGCCAGCATGGAGATCTCTGGAAACACCATATATTTT. It yields the protein CASMEISGNTIYF.

This chain uses TRBV16 with TRBJ2-3; D is unclear. The V gene lost 0 bases and the J gene lost 4 bases, with 8 bases spanning the gap. Germline V gene lookup returns CDR1 KGHSY and CDR2 FQNENV. CDR3 length equals 14 residues. The CDR3 reads CASSQSFGSDTQYF. In DNA, the CDR3 is TGTGCCAGCAGCCAATCGTTCGGTTCAGATACGCAGTATTTT.